This T cell receptor beta chain was documented in a study of siplizumab effects on memory and regulatory T cells. Of note for this clone: Its antigen is undetermined.

Sequencing of each sample assayed some 10^5 TCR templates. Measured with immunoSEQ multiplex PCR; TCRdb has only the in-frame clones, and not every one. The sample lists under 100,000 clones; around 90% were seen once. Study-level findings and limits: Only a minor fraction of alloreactive clones mapped to unstimulated subsets. Whether the proliferating Tregs (from siplizumab cultures) were suppressive was not confirmed. Siplizumab significantly lowered the alloreactive sequences that could be traced to unstimulated CD4+ memory cells.

Germline V lookup: CDR1 MNHNY, CDR2 SVGAGI (reference sequence). This CDR3 has 14 amino acids. V was clipped by 9 bases and J by 0 bases; unmatched bases: 5. The sample consisted of Tregs sorted from blood. The source is a human donor in good health. The chain couples TRBV6-6 to TRBJ1-5, with TRBD1 matching over 7 bases. The CDR3 coding sequence is TGTGCCAGTGGACAGGCAAATAGCAATCAGCCCCAGCATTTT. It encodes CASGQANSNQPQHF.